This T cell receptor beta chain emerged from a study of cytomegalovirus exposure and HLA in healthy donors. Overall study results and limits: A classifier reportedly called cytomegalovirus status with high sensitivity and specificity.

Measured with immunoSEQ multiplex PCR; TCRdb has only the in-frame clones, and not every one. Among 190,000 or so clones, 80% to 85% were seen once, and the ten largest hold approximately 3%. This CDR3 is built from 13 residues. Germline CDR1 MNHNS, CDR2 SASEGT. V was clipped by 9 bases and J by 4 bases; unmatched bases: 6. To note about this clone: What it binds is unknown.

This clonotype originated in a woman aged 18-30 years in good health and CMV-seropositive. What was sequenced was PBMCs. This rearrangement joins TRBV6-1 to TRBJ1-5; the match to TRBD1 covers 7 bases. The CDR3 reads CASGTAENQPQHF. CDR3 sequence (DNA): TGTGCCAGTGGGACAGCCGAAAATCAGCCCCAGCATTTT.